These T cell receptor beta chains were read from a single sample in a study of blood T cell dynamics during melanoma immunotherapy. Profiled with immunoSEQ multiplex PCR; TCRdb holds only in-frame clones, not every one. The data show under 20,000 clones, about 90% seen once. The sequencing here drew on blood, taken from a patient treated with checkpoint blockade. The receptors stem from a human donor with melanoma. Each CDR3 is given with its conserved first and last residue. D genes are given only for firm matches. Clone size appears in some rows only: once, few, many, or a class for an expanded clone.

V: TRBV19; J: TRBJ2-2; size: .; D: TRBD1; CDR3: CASNRQGNTGELFF; DNA: TGTGCCAGTAACCGACAGGGGAACACCGGGGAGCTGTTTTTT
V: TRBV5-4; J: TRBJ2-1; size: .; D: TRBD2; CDR3: CASSLEGAGAEQFF; DNA: TGTGCCAGCAGCTTGGAGGGAGCGGGAGCTGAGCAGTTCTTC
V: TRBV25-1; J: TRBJ1-5; size: .; D: TRBD1; CDR3: CASSGQGVELQHF; DNA: TGTGCCAGCAGTGGACAGGGGGTGGAACTCCAGCATTTT
V: TRBV19; J: TRBJ2-7; size: .; D: TRBD2; CDR3: CASSAGGGRSYEQYF; DNA: TGTGCCAGTAGTGCCGGCGGGGGGCGTTCCTACGAGCAGTACTTC
V: TRBV15; J: TRBJ2-1; size: .; D: .; CDR3: CATSRPSSASSYNEQFF; DNA: TGTGCCACCAGCAGACCATCTAGCGCTAGCTCCTACAATGAGCAGTTCTTC
V: TRBV9; J: TRBJ2-7; size: .; D: TRBD2; CDR3: CASSGNSGRGNEQYF; DNA: TGTGCCAGCAGCGGAAATAGCGGGAGGGGCAACGAGCAGTACTTC
V: TRBV28; J: TRBJ2-1; size: .; D: TRBD2; CDR3: CASSQERELQRNEQFF; DNA: TGTGCCAGCAGTCAAGAGCGGGAGCTTCAGCGCAATGAGCAGTTCTTC
V: TRBV4-2; J: TRBJ1-2; size: .; D: .; CDR3: CASSLGGSTGTYGYTF; DNA: TGTGCCAGCAGCCTAGGCGGTAGTACCGGGACATATGGCTACACCTTC
V: TRBV28; J: TRBJ1-1; size: .; D: .; CDR3: CASSLTLNTEAFF; DNA: TGTGCCAGCAGTTTAACGCTTAACACTGAAGCTTTCTTT
V: TRBV19; J: TRBJ2-4; size: .; D: .; CDR3: CASTWGARAGKNIQYF; DNA: TGTGCCAGTACCTGGGGGGCTAGAGCGGGCAAAAACATTCAGTACTTC
V: TRBV2; J: TRBJ2-7; size: .; D: .; CDR3: CASRKDGRYEQYF; DNA: TGTGCCAGCAGGAAGGACGGTCGCTACGAGCAGTACTTC
V: TRBV7-2; J: TRBJ1-4; size: .; D: .; CDR3: CASGGGEKLFF; DNA: TGTGCCAGCGGGGGCGGTGAAAAACTGTTTTTT
V: TRBV5-6; J: TRBJ2-4; size: .; D: TRBD2; CDR3: CASSFSLSGNIQYF; DNA: TGTGCCAGCAGCTTTTCGCTTAGCGGGAACATTCAGTACTTC
V: TRBV28; J: TRBJ1-1; size: .; D: .; CDR3: CASSHGVNTEAFF; DNA: TGTGCCAGCAGCCACGGAGTGAACACTGAAGCTTTCTTT
V: TRBV11-2; J: TRBJ2-1; size: .; D: TRBD1; CDR3: CASSRPPWGQSYNEQFF; DNA: TGTGCCAGCAGCCGCCCTCCCTGGGGACAGTCCTACAATGAGCAGTTCTTC
V: TRBV2; J: TRBJ2-5; size: .; D: .; CDR3: CASSEPGETQYF; DNA: TGTGCCAGCAGTGAACCTGGGGAGACCCAGTACTTC
V: TRBV2; J: TRBJ1-1; size: .; D: TRBD1; CDR3: CASRPGGGEAFF; DNA: TGTGCCAGCAGACCAGGGGGTGGTGAAGCTTTCTTT
V: TRBV2; J: TRBJ2-5; size: .; D: TRBD1; CDR3: CASSWTGGKETQYF; DNA: TGTGCCAGCAGTTGGACAGGGGGCAAAGAGACCCAGTACTTC
V: TRBV6-6; J: TRBJ2-5; size: .; D: .; CDR3: CASKGLRETQYF; DNA: TGTGCCAGCAAAGGTCTGCGGGAGACCCAGTACTTC
V: TRBV6-1; J: TRBJ1-4; size: once; D: .; CDR3: CASSTGRINEKLFF; DNA: TGTGCCAGCAGTACGGGACGGATTAATGAAAAACTGTTTTTT
V: TRBV6-5; J: TRBJ2-7; size: .; D: .; CDR3: CASSGTGDPSYEQYF; DNA: TGTGCCAGCAGTGGGACGGGGGACCCTTCGTACGAGCAGTACTTC
V: TRBV19; J: TRBJ1-2; size: .; D: .; CDR3: CAIPERRRRDGYTF; DNA: TGTGCCATCCCGGAGAGGCGCCGGAGAGATGGCTACACCTTC
V: TRBV27; J: TRBJ2-7; size: .; D: TRBD2; CDR3: CASSGLAGGFPYEQYF; DNA: TGTGCCAGCAGCGGACTAGCGGGCGGGTTCCCCTACGAGCAGTACTTC
V: TRBV6-5; J: TRBJ2-3; size: .; D: .; CDR3: CASSYGGGGSDTQYF; DNA: TGTGCCAGCAGTTATGGGGGTGGGGGTTCAGATACGCAGTATTTT
V: TRBV28; J: TRBJ2-3; size: .; D: TRBD2; CDR3: CAASTGRAPDTQYF; DNA: TGTGCCGCCAGTACCGGGAGGGCCCCCGATACGCAGTATTTT
V: TRBV28; J: TRBJ2-7; size: once; D: .; CDR3: CASTLEGFGYEQYF; DNA: TGTGCCAGCACCCTGGAAGGGTTTGGCTACGAGCAGTACTTC
V: TRBV28; J: TRBJ2-7; size: .; D: TRBD2; CDR3: CASRAAGVPHEQYF; DNA: TGTGCCAGCAGGGCAGCGGGAGTTCCACACGAGCAGTACTTC